The rows below give T cell receptor beta chains drawn from one sample of a study of cytomegalovirus exposure and HLA in healthy donors. This table comes from immunoSEQ multiplex PCR, and its TCRdb copy is limited to in-frame clones, with some not included. This listing includes tens of thousands of clones. What was sequenced was PBMCs. The receptors shown here come from a woman in her twenties or thirties in good health and CMV-seropositive. The CDR3 runs from the conserved cysteine through the conserved F or W. The D gene is left open where the match is weak. A clone size is listed for some rows: how often the clone was seen (once, few, many), or a class if it is expanded.

cdr3_nt cdr3_aa j_call v_call d_call clone_size
TGTGCCATCAGGAAGACAGGGGACACTGAAGCTTTCTTT CAIRKTGDTEAFF TRBJ1-1 TRBV10-3 TRBD1 .
TGTGCCAGCAGTGAACAGGGCACTGAAGCTTTCTTT CASSEQGTEAFF TRBJ1-1 TRBV25-1 . .
TGTGCCAGCAGTGTCTCCGGGGAACAATACGAGCAGTACTTC CASSVSGEQYEQYF TRBJ2-7 TRBV6-1 . .
TGTGCCAGTAGTTCGACAGGGTGGTACGAGCAGTACTTC CASSSTGWYEQYF TRBJ2-7 TRBV19 TRBD1 .
TGTGCCAGCAGCCGACTAGCGGGAGGCGCAGATACGCAGTATTTT CASSRLAGGADTQYF TRBJ2-3 TRBV11-3 TRBD2 .
TGTGCCAGCAGTTACTCGAACTTCGGCGGAACCTACGAGCAGTACTTC CASSYSNFGGTYEQYF TRBJ2-7 TRBV6-5 . .
TGTGCCAGCAGCTCCCGTGCTGGACACCCGTACCAAGAGACCCAGTACTTC CASSSRAGHPYQETQYF TRBJ2-5 TRBV11-2 . .
TGTGCCAGCAGCTTAGCGCGGGGGCAGGGGATCACAGATACGCAGTATTTT CASSLARGQGITDTQYF TRBJ2-3 TRBV7-9 . .
TGTGCCAGCAGCTCCGGCAGGGTGGAAGCCAATCAGCCCCAGCATTTT CASSSGRVEANQPQHF TRBJ1-5 TRBV7-3 . .
TGTGCCAGCAGTGCTTCTAGCGGGGGGTACAATGAGCAGTTCTTC CASSASSGGYNEQFF TRBJ2-1 TRBV6-1 TRBD2 .
TGCGCCAGCAGCACGGGACAGGTCGATGAGCAGTTCTTC CASSTGQVDEQFF TRBJ2-1 TRBV5-1 TRBD1 .
TGCAGCGCCTACAGGGTCGGAACAGATACGCAGTATTTT CSAYRVGTDTQYF TRBJ2-3 TRBV29-1 . .
TGTGCCAGCAGCGCGCCGGGACTAGCGGGGCCCTACGAGCAGTACTTC CASSAPGLAGPYEQYF TRBJ2-7 TRBV11-3 TRBD2 .
TGTGCCAGTAGTATGGGGGCAGGTCATCAGCCCCAGCATTTT CASSMGAGHQPQHF TRBJ1-5 TRBV19 . .
TGTGCCAGCAGCTCGGGACAGAACAAAGAGACCCAGTACTTC CASSSGQNKETQYF TRBJ2-5 TRBV7-9 TRBD1 .
TGTGCCTGCTTCACCCCGGGACAGCAGATCTTC CACFTPGQQIF TRBJ2-1 TRBV30 TRBD1 .
TGTGCCAGCAGTTTAGGTCCAGGGAAAGCCTACGAGCAGTACTTC CASSLGPGKAYEQYF TRBJ2-7 TRBV27 . .
TGTGCCAGCAGCTTAGATCTTTTCGGGACTAGGGTAGTTAACTACGAGCAGTACTTC CASSLDLFGTRVVNYEQYF TRBJ2-7 TRBV11-3 TRBD2 .
TGTGCCTGGAGTCCCCAAACCGGGACAGGAACTAATGAAAAACTGTTTTTT CAWSPQTGTGTNEKLFF TRBJ1-4 TRBV30 TRBD1 .
TGTGCCAGCAGCAAAGAGACAGTTATCTCCTACGAGCAGTACTTC CASSKETVISYEQYF TRBJ2-7 TRBV5-6 . .
TGTGCCAGCAGCTTAGGCGGTAGTCCCACTGAAGCTTTCTTT CASSLGGSPTEAFF TRBJ1-1 TRBV11-2 . .
TGTGCCAGCAGCCAACAGGGATATGGAAACACCATATATTTT CASSQQGYGNTIYF TRBJ1-3 TRBV9 . .
TGTGCCTGGAGTGGGCCCCGGCCTAGCGGGAGTAGACACGAGCAGTACTTC CAWSGPRPSGSRHEQYF TRBJ2-7 TRBV30 TRBD2 .
TGTGCCAGTAATTTTCAGGGGACCTATGGCTACACCTTC CASNFQGTYGYTF TRBJ1-2 TRBV19 . .
TGTGCCAGCAGCTTGGGAGGCGGGGCTACCTACGAGCAGTACTTC CASSLGGGATYEQYF TRBJ2-7 TRBV5-8 . .
TGCGCCAGCAGCTTGGTTTCTAGCGCGCAGTATTTT CASSLVSSAQYF TRBJ2-3 TRBV5-1 . .
TGTGCCAGCAGCTTGGGGCAGGGACTTAGGGCGTCTTTCTTT CASSLGQGLRASFF TRBJ1-1 TRBV5-6 . .
TGTGCCAGCTCACCGCAGGGGAATAACTATGGCTACACCTTC CASSPQGNNYGYTF TRBJ1-2 TRBV18 . .
TGTGCCAGCAGTTCCCGACAGGGTTGGTTGGGGAATGAGCAGTTCTTC CASSSRQGWLGNEQFF TRBJ2-1 TRBV28 TRBD1 .
TGTGCCAGCAGGGAGGAGGGGCGGGGGGAGACCCAGTACTTC CASREEGRGETQYF TRBJ2-5 TRBV27 TRBD2 .
TGCGCCAGCAGCCAATCCTACGAGCAGTACTTC CASSQSYEQYF TRBJ2-7 TRBV5-1 . .
TGCGCCAGCGGCTGGACAGGGGAATACTACGAGCAGTACTTC CASGWTGEYYEQYF TRBJ2-7 TRBV5-1 TRBD1 .
TGCGCCAGCAGCCAAGTCCGGGGACAGGCCAGATCCTCTGGAAACACCATATATTTT CASSQVRGQARSSGNTIYF TRBJ1-3 TRBV4-1 TRBD1 .
TGCGCCAGCAGCCAGTCGCTCGACAGTAGCACAGATACGCAGTATTTT CASSQSLDSSTDTQYF TRBJ2-3 TRBV4-1 . .
TGTGCCAGCAGTGACCAGCACGGACAGGGAGCTGTGCAGCAGTACTTC CASSDQHGQGAVQQYF TRBJ2-7 TRBV6-1 TRBD1 .
TGCGCCAGCAGCTTGGCCCCCCAGGACCAACGCGGGTCACCCCTCCACTTT CASSLAPQDQRGSPLHF TRBJ1-6 TRBV5-1 . .
TGTGCCTGGTACAGGGGCCACAATGAGCAGTTCTTC CAWYRGHNEQFF TRBJ2-1 TRBV30 TRBD1 .
TGTGCCATCAGTGAGGGGGCACCTTCGGGCAATCAGCCCCAGCATTTT CAISEGAPSGNQPQHF TRBJ1-5 TRBV10-3 . .
TGCGCCAGCAGCTTGGCCCCTGGACAGGGCTACGAGCAGTACTTC CASSLAPGQGYEQYF TRBJ2-7 TRBV5-1 TRBD1 .
TGTGCCAGCTCTCCAAGCGGGGGGGCGAACACCGGGGAGCTGTTTTTT CASSPSGGANTGELFF TRBJ2-2 TRBV18 TRBD2 .
TGTGCCAGCAACGCGGGCTGGAGCACTGAAGCTTTCTTT CASNAGWSTEAFF TRBJ1-1 TRBV6-5 . .
TGCAGCGTTGAAACCCCAGACAGGGGGGCCTACGAGCAGTACTTC CSVETPDRGAYEQYF TRBJ2-7 TRBV29-1 TRBD1 .
TGTGCCAGCAGATACGACAGGGCCGGGGAGCTGTTTTTT CASRYDRAGELFF TRBJ2-2 TRBV6-5 TRBD1 .
TGCGCCAGCAGCCGAGACAGGGGGCGGGATGGCTACACCTTC CASSRDRGRDGYTF TRBJ1-2 TRBV4-1 TRBD1 .
TGTGCCAGCAGCTACGGAAAGGGAGATTGGGAAGCTTTCTTT CASSYGKGDWEAFF TRBJ1-1 TRBV13 . .
TGTGCCAGCAGCCAGGGGGACAGGGTTAGGTATGGCTACACCTTC CASSQGDRVRYGYTF TRBJ1-2 TRBV4-2 TRBD1 .
TGCGCCAGCAGTCCCTCGGGGGGACAGGGGGCCACAGATACGCAGTATTTT CASSPSGGQGATDTQYF TRBJ2-3 TRBV5-1 TRBD1 .
TGCAGCGGACAGGGGCAGAACACTGAAGCTTTCTTT CSGQGQNTEAFF TRBJ1-1 TRBV29-1 TRBD1 .
TGTGCCAGCACACCCCCCGGGTACTCTGGAAACACCATATATTTT CASTPPGYSGNTIYF TRBJ1-3 TRBV28 . .
TGCGCCAGCAGCTTGGTACCAGGGGGTAACTACAATGAGCAGTTCTTC CASSLVPGGNYNEQFF TRBJ2-1 TRBV5-1 TRBD1 medium-sized
TGCGCCAGCAGCCAAGTCGCGACTAGGGATGAGACCCAGTACTTC CASSQVATRDETQYF TRBJ2-5 TRBV4-1 . .